This entry concerns a single T cell receptor beta chain. Its antigen remains unidentified. This record comes from a study of regulatory T cells in long-lasting Graves disease. Study conclusions and caveats: Persistent Graves' patients showed less TCR diversity than newly diagnosed patients showed. No thyroid tissue was studied; the work used peripheral blood only.

The TCR beta library used iRepertoire HTBI primers with Arm-PCR amplification of CDR3. One entry per CDR3 protein, called by TCRdb with MiXCR from the multiplex PCR reads. The table shows about 430,000 distinct CDR3 sequences, with over 20% occurring only once. This CDR3 contains 15 residues. CDR1 and CDR2 (germline): MNHNS, SASEGT. Described time point: persistent/refractory GD, antithyroid drugs over 5 years with positive TRAb. Researchers made the TCR library from RNA that was extracted from PBMCs. The collection involved drawing approximately 9 milliliters of peripheral blood into EDTA tubes. The material was peripheral blood mononuclear cells (PBMCs), obtained when the disease was refractory, from a patient treated with antithyroid drugs. This clonotype was obtained from a female donor with Graves disease. This sequence joins TRBV6-1 and TRBJ2-7; 11 bases agree with TRBD1. The end of the DNA is better explained by TRBJ1-2, so the J call may be wrong. The CDR3: CASSTPGQGGGGYTF. Written as DNA, the CDR3 is TGTGCCAGCAGTACTCCGGGACAGGGGGGAGGTGGCTACACCTTC.